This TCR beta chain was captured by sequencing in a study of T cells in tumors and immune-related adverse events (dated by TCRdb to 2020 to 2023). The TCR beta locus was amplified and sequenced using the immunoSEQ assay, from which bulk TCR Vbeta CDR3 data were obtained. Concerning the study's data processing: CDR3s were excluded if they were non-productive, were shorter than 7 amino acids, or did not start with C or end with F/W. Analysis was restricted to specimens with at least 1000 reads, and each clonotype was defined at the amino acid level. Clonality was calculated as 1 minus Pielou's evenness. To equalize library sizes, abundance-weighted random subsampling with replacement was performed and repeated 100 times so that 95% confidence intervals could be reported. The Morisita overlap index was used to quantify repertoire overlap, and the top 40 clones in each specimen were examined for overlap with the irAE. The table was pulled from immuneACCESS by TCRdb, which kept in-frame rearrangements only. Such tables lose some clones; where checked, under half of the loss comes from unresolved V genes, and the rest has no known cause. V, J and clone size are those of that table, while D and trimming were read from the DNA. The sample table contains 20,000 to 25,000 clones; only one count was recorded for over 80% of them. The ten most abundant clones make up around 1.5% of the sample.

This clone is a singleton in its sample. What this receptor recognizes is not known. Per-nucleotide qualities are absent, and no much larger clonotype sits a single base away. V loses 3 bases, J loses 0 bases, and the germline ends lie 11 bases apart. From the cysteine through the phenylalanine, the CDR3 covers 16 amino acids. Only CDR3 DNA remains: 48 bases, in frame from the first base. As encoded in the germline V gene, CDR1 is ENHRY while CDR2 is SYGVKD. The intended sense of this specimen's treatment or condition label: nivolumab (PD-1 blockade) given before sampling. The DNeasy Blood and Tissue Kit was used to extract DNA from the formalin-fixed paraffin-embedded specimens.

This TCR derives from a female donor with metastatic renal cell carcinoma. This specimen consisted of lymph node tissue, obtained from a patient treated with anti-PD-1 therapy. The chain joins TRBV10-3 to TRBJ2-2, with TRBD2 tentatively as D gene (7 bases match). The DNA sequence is TGTGCCATCAGTGACCAGGGGAGGGCGAACACCGGGGAGCTGTTTTTT. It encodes CAISDQGRANTGELFF.